The following is a TCR beta chain sequence with its context. Its antigen is unknown. V lost 3 bases and J 7 bases, leaving 17 bases between the germline ends. This CDR3 comprises 15 residues. Germline values: CDR1 SEHNR, CDR2 FQNEAQ (reference sequence). This specimen belongs to a study of response to subunit inactivated influenza vaccine. Points from the study as a whole: Seasonal influenza vaccination, on each occasion, was suggested by the authors to recruit few new T cells.

MiXCR, run by TCRdb on the RT-PCR reads, gives a single entry per CDR3 protein. The table lists more than 700,000 distinct CDR3 sequences, less than 25% of them singletons. This rearrangement joins TRBV7-9 to TRBJ2-3, with D perhaps TRBD2 (6 bases). The TCR comes from a middle-aged man who received an inactivated influenza vaccine. Sequenced here: PBMCs from blood, sampled more than 4 days after vaccination. The DNA of the CDR3 is TGTGCCAGCAGCTTGGGGGGTGTGGTGCTAAATACGCAGTATTTT. This encodes CASSLGGVVLNTQYF. The whole variable domain, filled in from reference TRBV7-9 and TRBJ2-3, reads DTGVSQNPRHKITKRGQNVTFRCDPISEHNRLYWYRQTLGQGPEFLTYFQNEAQLEKSRLLSDRFSAERPKGSFSTLEIQRTEQGDSAMYLCASSLGGVVLNTQYFGPGTRLTVL.